The source of this T cell receptor (beta chain) is a study of blood T cell repertoires in COVID-19 (dated by TCRdb to between 2020 and 2021). With respect to the entire study: Samples from collaborators originated in the United States, Italy and Spain and spanned both the acute and convalescent phases of COVID-19. The dataset comprised deeply sampled blood TCRbeta repertoires from subjects exposed to, actively infected with, or recovered from COVID-19. Samples came from the ongoing ImmuneRACE study (first 160 participants) plus 1,254 subjects from 6 global collaborators. HLA class I and class II types, where available, came from metadata supplied by the sample provider rather than from assay-based typing. The repertoires were released in a freely available public database meant as a resource for research on the immune response to SARS-CoV-2. The sample metadata nearly always contained a de-identified subject ID, COVID-19 status, age in years and sex. The prospective study material was composed of cDNA or gDNA derived from T cells, B-cell-depleted T cells, or PBMCs.

TCRbeta CDR3 regions were amplified from genomic DNA using the immunoSEQ Assay, a bias-controlled multiplex PCR. In the source study's methods: The number of nucleated cells in each sample was estimated by amplification of reference gene primers within the assay. To quantify the absolute abundance of each unique TCRbeta CDR3 rearrangement, sequence reads were collapsed and filtered. Productive Simpson clonality was computed per sample as the square root of Simpson's diversity index over productive rearrangements. In TCRdb, the immuneACCESS table is reduced to in-frame sequences with V and J assigned. These tables do not hold every clone; where another copy was compared, an unresolved V gene accounts for under half, and the others remain unexplained. V, J and clone size were drawn from that table, and D and trimming were deduced from the DNA. The sample includes more than 70,000 clones, with roughly 87% observed a single time. The leading ten clones occupy 3.8% of the sample.

This clone turned up a few times. Which antigen it targets is not known. Qualities for individual bases were not recorded, and no much larger clone is one base off. Results and caveats for the whole study, not just this receptor: The amount of clinical and demographic metadata varied by source and participant and was provided uncurated.

Whole blood was collected in K2EDTA tubes by collaborating institutions according to the institutions' own protocols. For TCRbeta analysis, collaborators shipped samples in one of three forms: frozen whole blood, isolated PBMCs, or DNA extracted from either of those sample types. The specimen sequenced was peripheral blood. This clonotype was sampled from a man in his fifties or sixties with acute or convalescent COVID-19.

DNA sequence: TGTGCCAGTAGTATGACGGGACAGGGTCGGTCTACCTTC. Its translation reads: CASSMTGQGRSTF. The sequence is built from TRBV19 and TRBJ1-2; TRBD1 fits 9 bases in the junction. Here V drops 3 bases and J drops 14 bases, and the junction holds 10 bases not matched to any gene. Taken from the germline V gene (reference sequence), the CDR1 and CDR2 loops are LNHDA and SQIVND. From its cysteine to its phenylalanine, the CDR3 spans 13 amino acids. Kept here is only the CDR3 DNA, which spans 39 bases and is read in frame from base 1.